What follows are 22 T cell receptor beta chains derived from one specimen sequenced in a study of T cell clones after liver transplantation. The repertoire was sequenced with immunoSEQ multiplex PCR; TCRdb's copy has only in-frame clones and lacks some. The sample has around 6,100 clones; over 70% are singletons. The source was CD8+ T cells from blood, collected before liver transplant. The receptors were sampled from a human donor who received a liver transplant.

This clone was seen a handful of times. CDR3 loop: CASSQEPGGSNQPQHF. The CDR3 coding sequence is TGTGCCAGCTCACAGGAACCGGGAGGGTCCAATCAGCCCCAGCATTTT. This chain joins TRBV18 and TRBJ1-5; D is undetermined. With 4 bases removed from V and 3 bases from J, the gap between germline ends came to 16 bases. In germline, CDR1 is KGHSH, CDR2 LQKENI. This CDR3 region has 16 residues.

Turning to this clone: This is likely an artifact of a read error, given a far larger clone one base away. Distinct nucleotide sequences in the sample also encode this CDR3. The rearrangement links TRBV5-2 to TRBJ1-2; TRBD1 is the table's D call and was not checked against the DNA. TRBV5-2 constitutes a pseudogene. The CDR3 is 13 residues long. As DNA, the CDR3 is TGTGCCAGCAGCCAAGACGACAGCTATGGCTACACCTTC. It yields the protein CASSQDDSYGYTF.

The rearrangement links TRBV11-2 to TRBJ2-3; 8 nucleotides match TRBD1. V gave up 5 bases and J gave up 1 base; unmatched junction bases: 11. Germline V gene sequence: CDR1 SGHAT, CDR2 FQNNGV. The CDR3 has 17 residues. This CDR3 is CASSQKPGGWGTDTQYF. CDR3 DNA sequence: TGTGCCAGCAGCCAGAAACCAGGGGGCTGGGGCACAGATACGCAGTATTTT.

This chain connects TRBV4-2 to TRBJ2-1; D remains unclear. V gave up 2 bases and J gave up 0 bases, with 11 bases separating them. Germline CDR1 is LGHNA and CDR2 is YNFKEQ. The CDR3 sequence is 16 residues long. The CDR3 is CASSQPQSSSYNEQFF. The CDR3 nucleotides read TGTGCCAGCAGCCAACCCCAAAGTAGCTCCTACAATGAGCAGTTCTTC.

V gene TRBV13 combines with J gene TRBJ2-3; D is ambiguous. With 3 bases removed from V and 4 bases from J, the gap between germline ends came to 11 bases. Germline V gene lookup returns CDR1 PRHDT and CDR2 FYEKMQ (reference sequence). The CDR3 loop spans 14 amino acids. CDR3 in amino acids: CASSLSVWSDTQYF. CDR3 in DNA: TGTGCCAGCAGCTTGTCGGTCTGGTCAGATACGCAGTATTTT. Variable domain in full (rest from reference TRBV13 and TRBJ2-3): AAGVIQSPRHLIKEKRETATLKCYPIPRHDTVYWYQQGPGQDPQFLISFYEKMQSDKGSIPDRFSAQQFSDYHSELNMSSLELGDSALYFCASSLSVWSDTQYFGPGTRLTVL.

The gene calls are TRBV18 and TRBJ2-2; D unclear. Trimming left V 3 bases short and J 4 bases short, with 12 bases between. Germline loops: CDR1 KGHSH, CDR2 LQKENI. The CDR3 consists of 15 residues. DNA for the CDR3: TGTGCCAGCTCACCCGAGGACGATGGCACCGGGGAGCTGTTTTTT. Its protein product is CASSPEDDGTGELFF. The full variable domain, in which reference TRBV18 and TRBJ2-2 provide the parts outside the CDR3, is NAGVMQNPRHLVRRRGQEARLRCSPMKGHSHVYWYRQLPEEGLKFMVYLQKENIIDESGMPKERFSAEFPKEGPSILRIQQVVRGDSAAYFCASSPEDDGTGELFFGEGSRLTVL.

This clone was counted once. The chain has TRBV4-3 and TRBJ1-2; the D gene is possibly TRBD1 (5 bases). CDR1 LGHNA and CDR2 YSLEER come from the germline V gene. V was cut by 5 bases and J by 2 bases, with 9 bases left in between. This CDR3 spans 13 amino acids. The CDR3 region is CASSFRVNYGYTF. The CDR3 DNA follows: TGCGCCAGCAGCTTCAGGGTGAACTATGGCTACACCTTC.

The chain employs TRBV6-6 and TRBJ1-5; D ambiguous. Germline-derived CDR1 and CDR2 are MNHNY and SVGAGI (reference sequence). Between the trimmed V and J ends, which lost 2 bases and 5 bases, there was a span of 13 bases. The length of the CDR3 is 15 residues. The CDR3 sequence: CASSYPPHSDQPQHF. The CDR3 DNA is TGTGCCAGCAGTTACCCCCCCCACAGCGATCAGCCCCAGCATTTT.

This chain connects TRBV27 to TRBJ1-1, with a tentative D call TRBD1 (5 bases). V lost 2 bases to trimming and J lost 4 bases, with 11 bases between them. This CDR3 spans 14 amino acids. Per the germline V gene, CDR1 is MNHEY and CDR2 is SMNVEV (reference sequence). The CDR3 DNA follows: TGTGCCAGCAGTTTAGGAGGGGTTTCCACTGAAGCTTTCTTT. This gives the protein CASSLGGVSTEAFF.

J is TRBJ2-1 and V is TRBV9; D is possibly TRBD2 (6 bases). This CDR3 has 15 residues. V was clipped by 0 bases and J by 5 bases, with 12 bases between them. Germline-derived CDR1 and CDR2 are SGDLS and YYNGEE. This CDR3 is CASSVDAGPDNEQFF. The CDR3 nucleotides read TGTGCCAGCAGCGTAGACGCGGGACCGGACAATGAGCAGTTCTTC.

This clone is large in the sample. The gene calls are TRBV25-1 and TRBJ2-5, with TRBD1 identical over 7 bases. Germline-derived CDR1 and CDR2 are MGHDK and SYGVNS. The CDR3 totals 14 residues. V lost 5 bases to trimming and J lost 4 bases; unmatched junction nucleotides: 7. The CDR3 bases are TGTGCCAGCAGTACACCCAGACAGGGAGAGACCCAGTACTTC. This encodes CASSTPRQGETQYF.

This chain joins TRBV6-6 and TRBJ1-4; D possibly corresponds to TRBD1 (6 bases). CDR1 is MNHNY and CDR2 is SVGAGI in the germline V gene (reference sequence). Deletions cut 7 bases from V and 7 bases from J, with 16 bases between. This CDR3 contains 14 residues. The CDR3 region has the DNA TGTGCCAGCACTCGATCAGGGGCGGGTGAAAAACTGTTTTTT. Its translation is CASTRSGAGEKLFF.

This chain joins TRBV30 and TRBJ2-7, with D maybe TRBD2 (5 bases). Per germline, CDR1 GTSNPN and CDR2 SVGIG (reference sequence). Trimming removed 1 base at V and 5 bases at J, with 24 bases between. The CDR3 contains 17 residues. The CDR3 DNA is TGTGCCTGGAGTGACCCAGCCTCGGGAACTTCCGTCCACGAGCAGTACTTC. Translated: CAWSDPASGTSVHEQYF.

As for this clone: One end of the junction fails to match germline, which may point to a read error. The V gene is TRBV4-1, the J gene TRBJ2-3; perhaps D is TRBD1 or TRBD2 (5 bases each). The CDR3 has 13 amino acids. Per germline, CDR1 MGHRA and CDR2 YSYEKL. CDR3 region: CASSQEGTDNADF. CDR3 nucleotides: TGCGCCAGCAGCCAAGAGGGGACCGACAACGCGGATTTT.

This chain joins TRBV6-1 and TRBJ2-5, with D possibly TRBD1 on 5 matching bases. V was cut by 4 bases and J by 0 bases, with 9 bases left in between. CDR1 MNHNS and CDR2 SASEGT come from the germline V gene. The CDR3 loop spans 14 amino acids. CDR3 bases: TGTGCCAGCAGTGCTGACAGTTACCAAGAGACCCAGTACTTC. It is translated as CASSADSYQETQYF.

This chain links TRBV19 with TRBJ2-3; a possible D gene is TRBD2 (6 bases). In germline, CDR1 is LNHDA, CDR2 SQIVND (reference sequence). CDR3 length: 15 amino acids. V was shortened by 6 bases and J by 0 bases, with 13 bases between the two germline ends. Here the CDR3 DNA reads TGTGCCAGTAGGGGGACTGGAGTAAGCACAGATACGCAGTATTTT. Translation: CASRGTGVSTDTQYF. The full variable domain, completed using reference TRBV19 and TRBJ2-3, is DGGITQSPKYLFRKEGQNVTLSCEQNLNHDAMYWYRQDPGQGLRLIYYSQIVNDFQKGDIAEGYSVSREKKESFPLTVTSAQKNPTAFYLCASRGTGVSTDTQYFGPGTRLTVL.

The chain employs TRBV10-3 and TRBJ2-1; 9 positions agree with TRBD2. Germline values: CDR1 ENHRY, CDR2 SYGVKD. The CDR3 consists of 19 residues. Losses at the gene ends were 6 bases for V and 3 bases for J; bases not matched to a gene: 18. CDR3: CAIRELRLADQEVYNEQFF. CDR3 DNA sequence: TGTGCCATCAGAGAACTGAGACTAGCGGACCAAGAAGTCTACAATGAGCAGTTCTTC.

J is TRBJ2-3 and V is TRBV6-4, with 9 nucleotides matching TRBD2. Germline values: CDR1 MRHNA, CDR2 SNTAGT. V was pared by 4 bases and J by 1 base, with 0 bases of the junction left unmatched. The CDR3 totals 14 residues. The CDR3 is CASSVAGGTDTQYF. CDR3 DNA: TGTGCCAGCAGTGTAGCGGGAGGCACAGATACGCAGTATTTT.

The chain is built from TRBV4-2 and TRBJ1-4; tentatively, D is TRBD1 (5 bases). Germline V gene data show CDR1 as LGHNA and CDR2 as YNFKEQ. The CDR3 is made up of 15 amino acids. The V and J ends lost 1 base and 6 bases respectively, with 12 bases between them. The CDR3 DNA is TGTGCCAGCAGCCAAGGACGGGAAGGGGATGAAAAACTGTTTTTT. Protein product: CASSQGREGDEKLFF.

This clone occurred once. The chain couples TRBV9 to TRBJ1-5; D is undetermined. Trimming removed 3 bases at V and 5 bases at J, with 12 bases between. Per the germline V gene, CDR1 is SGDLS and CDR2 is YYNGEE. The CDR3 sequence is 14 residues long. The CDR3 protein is CASSAQDGYQPQHF. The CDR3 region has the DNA TGTGCCAGCAGCGCCCAGGACGGTTATCAGCCCCAGCATTTT.

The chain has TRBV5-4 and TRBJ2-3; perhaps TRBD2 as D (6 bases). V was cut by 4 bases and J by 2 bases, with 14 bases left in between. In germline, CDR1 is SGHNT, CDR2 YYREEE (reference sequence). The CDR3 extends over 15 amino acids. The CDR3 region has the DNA TGTGCCAGCAGCCCCGTTAGCGGAGACACAGATACGCAGTATTTT. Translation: CASSPVSGDTDTQYF. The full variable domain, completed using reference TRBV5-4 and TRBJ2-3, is ETGVTQSPTHLIKTRGQQVTLRCSSQSGHNTVSWYQQALGQGPQFIFQYYREEENGRGNFPPRFSGLQFPNYSSELNVNALELDDSALYLCASSPVSGDTDTQYFGPGTRLTVL.

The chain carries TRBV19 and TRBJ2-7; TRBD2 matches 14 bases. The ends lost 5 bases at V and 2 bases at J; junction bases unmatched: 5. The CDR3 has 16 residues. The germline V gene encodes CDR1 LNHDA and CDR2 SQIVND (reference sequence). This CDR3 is CASSFGLAGGTYEQYF. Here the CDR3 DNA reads TGTGCCAGTAGTTTTGGACTAGCGGGAGGTACCTACGAGCAGTACTTC.